The 15 T cell receptor beta chains reported below all come from one sample, sequenced in a study of cytomegalovirus exposure and HLA in healthy donors. PCR primers comprised 60 Vbeta and 13 Jbeta primers. Assay: immunoSEQ multiplex PCR; the TCRdb copy retains only in-frame clones and omits some. Here the sample spans about 160,000 clones, about 73% being singletons. Material: PBMCs. These receptors were collected from a woman between 40 and 50 years old in good health and CMV-seronegative.

This clone was seen once. The chain has TRBV18 and TRBJ2-1; TRBD1 aligns across 9 bases. The germline CDR1 and CDR2 sequences are KGHSH and LQKENI. The CDR3 is 14 residues long. V lost 3 bases to trimming and J lost 6 bases; unmatched junction nucleotides: 3. CDR3 region: CASSPTGGSNEQFF. The CDR3 DNA reads TGTGCCAGCTCACCCACAGGGGGCAGCAATGAGCAGTTCTTC.

This clone was observed many times. The chain couples TRBV7-2 to TRBJ1-6, with 9 bases identical to TRBD1. Germline V gives CDR1 SGHTA, CDR2 FQGNSA. Losses at the gene ends were 5 bases for V and 14 bases for J; bases not matched to a gene: 16. This CDR3 comprises 16 residues. CDR3 in amino acids: CASSLSGTGKSRTLHF. Written as DNA, the CDR3 is TGTGCCAGCAGCCTATCAGGGACAGGGAAGTCTAGAACCCTCCACTTT.

V usage is TRBV7-9 and J usage is TRBJ1-2; 10 positions match TRBD1. Germline trimming cut 0 bases from V and 7 bases from J; bases unmatched to any gene: 2. The germline V gene has CDR1 SEHNR and CDR2 FQNEAQ (reference sequence). This CDR3 has 14 residues. The CDR3 region is CASSLAGQGGGYTF. The CDR3 DNA reads TGTGCCAGCAGCTTAGCAGGACAGGGGGGTGGCTACACCTTC.

This clone was seen more than once but under ten times. This chain connects TRBV5-8 to TRBJ1-1, with 7 bases identical to TRBD1. Germline assignment: CDR1 SGHTS and CDR2 YDEGEE. This CDR3 is built from 13 residues. V shed 4 bases, J shed 7 bases, and the junction held 7 bases outside the gene matches. The CDR3 spells CASSEGTEYEAFF. In DNA, the CDR3 is TGTGCCAGCAGCGAGGGGACAGAGTATGAAGCTTTCTTT.

This clone has just one count. The V and J genes are TRBV4-2 and TRBJ2-7; TRBD2 agrees at 12 bases. In germline, CDR1 is LGHNA, CDR2 YNFKEQ. The CDR3 is 18 amino acids. V lost 4 bases, J lost 6 bases, and 16 bases stayed unmatched. The CDR3 spells CASSPRLAGELTLIEQYF. CDR3 DNA: TGTGCCAGCAGCCCCCGACTAGCGGGGGAACTCACTCTTATCGAGCAGTACTTC.

The chain has TRBV12-5 and TRBJ2-1; 11 nucleotides line up with TRBD2. Per the germline V gene, CDR1 is LGHNT and CDR2 is FRNRAP. The CDR3 has 14 residues. V was clipped by 8 bases and J by 6 bases; unmatched bases: 6. The CDR3, as DNA: TGTGCTAGTAGTCTAGCGGGGGGTCCCAATGAGCAGTTCTTC. It specifies CASSLAGGPNEQFF.

In nucleotides, the CDR3 is TGCGCCAGCAGGGCTGGACTAGCGGGGAACAATGAGCAGTTCTTC. It encodes CASRAGLAGNNEQFF. The chain couples TRBV4-1 to TRBJ2-1; 12 bases are shared with TRBD2. The CDR3 covers 15 residues. CDR1 and CDR2 (germline): MGHRA, YSYEKL. J gave up 5 bases and V 6 bases, and 5 bases lay outside the gene matches.

V gene TRBV6-1 combines with J gene TRBJ2-7; 11 bases are shared with TRBD1. The germline CDR1 and CDR2 sequences are MNHNS and SASEGT. The CDR3 spans 16 residues. V lost 1 base, J lost 2 bases, and 4 bases stayed unmatched. The DNA of the CDR3 is TGTGCCAGCAGTGAAGGATGGGACAGGGGGGCCTACGAGCAGTACTTC. Protein product: CASSEGWDRGAYEQYF.

The chain links TRBV27 to TRBJ2-7, with D maybe TRBD2 (7 bases). The V and J ends lost 2 bases and 6 bases respectively, with 17 bases between them. The CDR3 is 15 amino acids. Germline V gene lookup returns CDR1 MNHEY and CDR2 SMNVEV (reference sequence). As DNA, the CDR3 is TGTGCCAGCAGTTTAGGGGGGGGGCCGGGCGGCGAGCAGTACTTC. Translated, it gives CASSLGGGPGGEQYF.

The genes are TRBV5-4 and TRBJ2-6, with 8 positions matching TRBD1. Germline CDR1 SGHNT, CDR2 YYREEE (reference sequence). The CDR3 is 16 amino acids. The V segment lost 4 bases and the J segment 2 bases; nucleotides outside the gene matches: 5. Here the CDR3 reads CASSLAGGAGANVLTF. Here the CDR3 DNA reads TGTGCCAGCAGCCTTGCAGGGGGCGCTGGGGCCAACGTCCTGACTTTC.

CDR3: CASSVQTAGGRYNEQFF. CDR3 sequence (DNA): TGTGCCAGCAGCGTTCAGACAGCGGGGGGGCGTTACAATGAGCAGTTCTTC. This chain joins TRBV9 and TRBJ2-1, with TRBD2 identical over 10 bases. CDR1 is SGDLS and CDR2 is YYNGEE in the germline V gene. This CDR3 has 17 amino acids. Losses at the gene ends were 2 bases for V and 4 bases for J; bases not matched to a gene: 9.

J is TRBJ1-2 and V is TRBV7-8; D not certain. V was shortened by 3 bases and J by 6 bases, with 20 bases between the two germline ends. The CDR3 sequence is 16 residues long. Germline lookup yields CDR1 SGHVS and CDR2 FQNEAQ. CDR3 region: CASSFMRAGVYDGYTF. In nucleotides, the CDR3 is TGTGCCAGCAGCTTCATGAGGGCTGGCGTCTATGATGGCTACACCTTC.

The chain uses TRBV1 and TRBJ2-7; the DNA was not compared with TRBD1, the D call given in the table. TRBV1 is given as a pseudogene. This CDR3 contains 14 residues. CDR3 sequence (DNA): TGCACCAGCAGCCAAGATATGGGGCGTCGCGAGCAGTACTTC. It encodes CTSSQDMGRREQYF.

This clone was counted a few times. The chain uses TRBV18 and TRBJ1-2; D not certain. Germline V lookup: CDR1 KGHSH, CDR2 LQKENI. Trimming cost V 2 bases and J 3 bases, with 7 bases left between them. The CDR3 is made up of 13 amino acids. The CDR3: CASSPEDYYGYTF. In nucleotides, the CDR3 is TGTGCCAGCTCACCAGAGGATTACTATGGCTACACCTTC.

The rearrangement joins TRBV6-5 to TRBJ1-4; no reliable D call. CDR1 and CDR2 (germline): MNHEY, SVGAGI. V was clipped by 5 bases and J by 7 bases, with 17 bases between them. CDR3 length: 15 residues. Written as DNA, the CDR3 is TGTGCCAGCAGTCCTGGGCCCAGAGCCGGTGAAAAACTGTTTTTT. Translation: CASSPGPRAGEKLFF.